This T cell receptor beta chain was obtained from a study of T cells in Graves' hyperthyroidism and ophthalmopathy. Whole-study findings and limits: Classification by a 13 V-J model distinguished ophthalmopathy from stable hyperthyroidism.

This CDR3 has 14 amino acids. Germline CDR1 SNHLY, CDR2 FYNNEI. Across 18 months, stable Graves' hyperthyroidism was marked by no progression to ophthalmopathy. Newly diagnosed patients aged 18 to 65 had hyperthyroidism of under 2 months' duration. Note on this clonotype: Its cognate antigen is unknown. A junction end diverges from the germline sequence, so it may reflect a read error.

RNA transcripts provided the source from which TCR beta CDR3 regions were amplified. First-round RT-PCR of the TCR CDR3 relied on the HTBI primer set. TCRdb reanalysed the multiplex PCR reads using MiXCR and keeps one entry per CDR3 protein. The table includes roughly 700,000 distinct CDR3 sequences, roughly a third detected once. The genes are TRBV2 and TRBJ1-2, with 9 bases that match TRBD1. Input material: blood. This clonotype originated in a woman between 40 and 55 years old with Graves' hyperthyroidism. CDR3 loop: CASSPNRGRTGYTF. Here the CDR3 DNA reads TGCGCCAGCAGTCCGAACAGGGGGCGGACTGGCTACACCTTC. The full variable domain, completed using reference TRBV2 and TRBJ1-2, is EPEVTQTPSHQVTQMGQEVILRCVPISNHLYFYWYRQILGQKVEFLVSFYNNEISEKSEIFDDQFSVERPDGSNFTLKIRSTKLEDSAMYFCASSPNRGRTGYTFGSGTRLTVV.